The sequence of this T cell receptor beta chain was determined in a study of Tregs in tolerant kidney transplant recipients (dated by TCRdb to about 2019). Study-wide context: The transplants used related donors along with nonmyeloablative bone marrow transplantation, and in the human trials mixed chimerism was transient. The study used TCRbeta sequencing to identify donor-specific regulatory T cells before combined kidney and bone marrow transplantation, then tracked those cells after transplant. Results and caveats for the whole study, not just this receptor: In tolerant patients, the expansion of donor-specific Tregs was greater than global Treg expansion, suggesting that the expansion was antigen-driven rather than nonspecific. PCR primers changed over time for some patients, so nucleotide-level comparison across those patients' samples was not possible. Because only a small number of patients were included, the study had limitations, and the results will need to be validated in larger populations as well as under other immunosuppression protocols. Expanding Tregs with activated donor B cells appeared to identify the most biologically relevant and donor-specific TCRbeta repertoire. Biological reproducibility was not directly addressed, though technical replication error appeared minimal.

Relative to germline, V is 0 bases shorter and J is 5 bases shorter, with 15 bases between their ends. Counted from cysteine to phenylalanine, this CDR3 has 15 amino acids. CDR3 DNA is the only sequence kept; it has 45 bases, read in frame from the first base. The germline V gene specifies SGDLS as CDR1 and YYNGEE as CDR2. As to this clone: Its binding antigen is unknown. No quality values exist for individual bases; no much larger clone is one base distant.

Explained via the paper, the time point label denotes: blood sample drawn before combined kidney and bone marrow transplant. Thawed PBMCs were FACS-sorted into unstimulated Tregs (CD4+CD25+CD127-), CD4+ non-Tregs (CD4+CD25-), CD4 cells and CD8 cells. The patients were 4 recipients of combined kidney and bone marrow transplants from the ITN036ST trial, and samples were available only for these trial subjects. Healthy control blood was processed to PBMCs with a Ficoll density gradient and then cryopreserved, whereas patient PBMCs were collected both before and after transplant. For TCRbeta CDR3 sequencing, genomic DNA from the sorted cells was extracted using the QIAGEN DNeasy Blood and Tissue Kit. High-throughput TCRbeta CDR3 sequencing, including PCR amplification with bias correction and internal controls, was performed commercially through immunoSEQ. The source study handled its data this way. A unique productive TCRbeta sequence was defined by the CDR3 nucleotide sequence when primers matched, and otherwise by the CDR3 amino acid sequence together with the Vbeta and Jbeta genes. Sorting error was corrected by removing sequences shared between sorted populations at a frequency ratio of 2:1 or less, and the remaining shared sequences were assigned to the higher population. Sequences were defined as donor-reactive when expanded at least 5-fold in CFSE-low cells versus unstimulated cells and present at a frequency of at least 0.01% in CFSE-low cells. Repertoire divergence was quantified by Jensen-Shannon divergence calculated from the top 100 TCRbeta sequences ranked by frequency. For samples with multiple sequencing runs, sorting error was corrected in each run separately before the runs were combined. The table was pulled from immuneACCESS by TCRdb, which kept in-frame rearrangements only. Such tables lose some clones; where checked, under half of the loss comes from unresolved V genes, and the rest has no known cause. V and J calls plus clone size are reproduced from that table; the DNA served to infer D and trimming. For this sample the table gives about 73,000 clones, of which roughly 98% were detected only once. The ten top clones hold 0.55% to 0.6% of the sample.

The sequence is built from TRBV9 and TRBJ2-7, with a tentative D gene TRBD1 over 6 matching bases. The source of this sequence is a human donor who received a combined kidney and bone marrow transplant. Sequencing was performed on CD4+ T cells from blood, taken before the transplant. The sequenced DNA: TGTGCCAGCAGCGTAGAAGGCGGCAGGGGCCACGAGCAGTACTTC. It encodes CASSVEGGRGHEQYF.